The entry below gives a single T cell receptor beta chain sequence along with its context. Participants were aged roughly 18 to 89 years from around 24 US areas. Participant-reported clinical history was the basis for cohort assignment. The data originate from a study of blood T cell repertoires in COVID-19. Original analysis: Reference gene primer amplification gave nucleated cell count estimates. Method: immunoSEQ multiplex PCR; TCRdb's copy keeps in-frame clones and lacks some. The V and J calls and clone size were taken over from that table, and D and trimming were inferred from the DNA. The table has approximately 220,000 clones, approximately 80% seen once. Trimming cost V 5 bases and J 4 bases, with 18 bases left between them. The CDR3 extends over 15 amino acids. The germline V gene encodes CDR1 MNHNY and CDR2 SVGAGI (reference sequence).

The chain employs TRBV6-6 and TRBJ2-7; D may be TRBD1 (6 bases). The sequenced sample was PBMCs or T cells enriched from blood (not recorded which). The TCR originated in a woman in her thirties or forties with acute COVID-19. DNA of the CDR3: TGTGCCAGCAGTAACGGACAGCTAGGCCAGTACGAGCAGTACTTC. Translation gives CASSNGQLGQYEQYF.